Presented here are 21 T cell receptor beta chains from one specimen sequenced in a study of blood T cell repertoires in COVID-19 (dated by TCRdb to the early 2020s). Libraries were prepared through the immunoSEQ multiplex PCR assay. Sourced from immuneACCESS, this table was stored by TCRdb with only in-frame sequences that have V and J called. A share of the clones is absent; for the studies checked, an unresolved V gene accounts for under half, and the remainder has no known explanation. The sample table contains some 250,000 clones; only one count was recorded for roughly 90% of them. Around 5.9% of the sample belongs to the ten largest clones. Sequenced input: peripheral blood. All receptors derive from a man in his sixties with acute or convalescent COVID-19.

The rearrangement links TRBV7-2 to TRBJ1-6, with D unclear. Germline CDR1 is SGHTA and CDR2 is FQGNSA. V dropped 2 bases and J dropped 7 bases, with 12 bases sitting between them. The CDR3 sequence is 15 residues long. The CDR3: CASSLSGGRNSPLHF. The DNA for the CDR3 is TGTGCCAGCAGCTTAAGTGGTGGGCGCAATTCACCCCTCCACTTT. The entire variable domain, with the rest obtained from reference TRBV7-2 and TRBJ1-6, is as follows: GAGVSQSPSNKVTEKGKDVELRCDPISGHTALYWYRQSLGQGLEFLIYFQGNSAPDKSGLPSDRFSAERTGGSVSTLTIQRTQQEDSAVYLCASSLSGGRNSPLHFGNGTRLTVT.

This clone was counted a single time. The genes are TRBV27 and TRBJ2-7; the D gene is possibly TRBD2 (5 bases). Germline values: CDR1 MNHEY, CDR2 SMNVEV (reference sequence). The CDR3 runs 13 residues. V gave up 3 bases and J gave up 3 bases, with 9 bases separating them. The CDR3 DNA reads as TGTGCCAGCAGTTTTATGAGGGACTACGAGCAGTACTTC. Its protein product is CASSFMRDYEQYF.

This clone appeared a single time. The V and J genes are TRBV29-1 and TRBJ2-1; D is perhaps TRBD2 (5 bases). Germline V lookup: CDR1 SQVTM, CDR2 ANQGSEA. The ends were cut back, 6 bases at V and 2 bases at J, with 14 bases in the middle. This CDR3 contains 14 residues. The CDR3: CSVVEQRTYNEQFF. The CDR3 DNA sequence: TGCAGCGTGGTGGAACAGCGGACCTACAATGAGCAGTTCTTC.

This clone was counted a single time. The chain carries TRBV18 and TRBJ2-7; TRBD1 matches at 10 bases. This CDR3 has 17 residues. CDR1 and CDR2 from the germline V gene are KGHSH and LQKENI. Trimming at V came to 2 bases and at J to 6 bases, leaving 13 bases not matched to a gene. CDR3 in DNA: TGTGCCAGCTCACCATTCGCCACGGGACAGGGGAAGGGCGAGCAGTACTTC. Translation: CASSPFATGQGKGEQYF.

This clone was detected only a few times. The rearrangement uses TRBV19 and TRBJ1-2, with 7 bases fitting TRBD1. The CDR3 covers 14 residues. Germline CDR1 and CDR2: LNHDA and SQIVND (reference sequence). Germline trimming cut 3 bases from V and 4 bases from J; bases unmatched to any gene: 5. This CDR3 reads CASSIQGELYGYTF. The DNA of the CDR3 is TGTGCCAGTAGTATTCAGGGGGAGCTCTATGGCTACACCTTC.

The chain couples TRBV29-1 to TRBJ2-5; 8 bases map to TRBD2. The CDR3 runs to 13 residues. The germline V gene encodes CDR1 SQVTM and CDR2 ANQGSEA. V lost 3 bases to trimming and J lost 8 bases; unmatched junction nucleotides: 8. The CDR3 DNA follows: TGCAGCGTTGAGGACGGGGGGGGAGGTACCCAGTACTTC. Translating it yields CSVEDGGGGTQYF. Full variable domain (remainder filled in from reference TRBV29-1 and TRBJ2-5): SAVISQKPSRDICQRGTSLTIQCQVDSQVTMMFWYRQQPGQSLTLIATANQGSEATYESGFVIDKFPISRPNLTFSTLTVSNMSPEDSSIYLCSVEDGGGGTQYFGPGTRLLVL.

The rearrangement joins TRBV5-5 to TRBJ2-7; TRBD1 agrees at 8 bases. CDR1 and CDR2 (germline): SGHKS, YYEKEE (reference sequence). This CDR3 is 17 amino acids long. The trim removed 4 bases at V and 3 bases at J, leaving 15 bases unmatched. CDR3 region: CASSLEPFSGTGYEQYF. The CDR3 DNA reads as TGTGCCAGCAGCCTGGAACCTTTCTCCGGGACAGGCTACGAGCAGTACTTC.

The chain recombines TRBV6-4 with TRBJ1-1; 7 bases align to TRBD1. This CDR3 has 13 amino acids. V shed 5 bases and J 6 bases; nucleotides not matched to a gene: 6. Germline CDR1 and CDR2: MRHNA and SNTAGT. CDR3 amino acids: CASSYRQGSEAFF. CDR3 nucleotide sequence: TGTGCCAGCAGTTACCGACAGGGATCTGAAGCTTTCTTT.

This chain uses TRBV19 with TRBJ1-5; 7 nucleotides align to TRBD1. V lost 0 bases, J lost 4 bases, and 9 bases stayed unmatched. The CDR3 is 17 residues long. Germline lookup yields CDR1 LNHDA and CDR2 SQIVND (reference sequence). The CDR3 protein is CASSIDLYRGGNQPQHF. The CDR3 DNA follows: TGTGCCAGTAGTATAGATCTATACAGGGGAGGAAATCAGCCCCAGCATTTT.

J is TRBJ2-1 and V is TRBV9, with TRBD1 identical over 7 bases. J gave up 6 bases and V 4 bases, and 7 bases lay outside the gene matches. Germline CDR1 SGDLS, CDR2 YYNGEE. The CDR3 consists of 14 residues. CDR3 DNA: TGTGCCAGCAGCATAACTGGACAGGTCAATGAGCAGTTCTTC. Translated: CASSITGQVNEQFF.

The chain couples TRBV7-2 to TRBJ1-1; 9 bases line up with TRBD1. The ends lost 3 bases at V and 1 base at J; junction bases unmatched: 3. The CDR3 is 15 amino acids. Per the germline V gene, CDR1 is SGHTA and CDR2 is FQGNSA. In nucleotides, the CDR3 is TGTGCCAGCAGCTTTCCACAGGGGGCGAACACTGAAGCTTTCTTT. This codes for CASSFPQGANTEAFF. The whole variable domain, filled in from reference TRBV7-2 and TRBJ1-1, reads GAGVSQSPSNKVTEKGKDVELRCDPISGHTALYWYRQSLGQGLEFLIYFQGNSAPDKSGLPSDRFSAERTGGSVSTLTIQRTQQEDSAVYLCASSFPQGANTEAFFGQGTRLTVV.

This clone was seen a single time. The chain has TRBV4-1 and TRBJ1-2, with D possibly TRBD1 on 6 matching bases. The CDR3 is 15 amino acids. Germline CDR1 reads MGHRA; CDR2 reads YSYEKL. V lost 7 bases to trimming and J lost 7 bases, with 22 bases between them. The DNA for the CDR3 is TGCGCCAGCACCACCCCCGGGGGGCGCAGGACTGGCTACACCTTC. As protein: CASTTPGGRRTGYTF.

J is TRBJ2-7 and V is TRBV10-3; 8 bases fit TRBD2. The CDR3 extends over 15 amino acids. Germline lookup yields CDR1 ENHRY and CDR2 SYGVKD. With V trimmed by 10 bases and J by 7 bases, 18 bases remained unmatched. The CDR3 region is CATHSLREAGEEQYF. The CDR3 DNA follows: TGTGCCACGCACAGCCTAAGAGAAGCGGGGGAAGAGCAGTACTTC.

V usage is TRBV7-2 and J usage is TRBJ2-7; no firm D call. Germline V gives CDR1 SGHTA, CDR2 FQGNSA. The CDR3 loop spans 12 amino acids. V was cut by 5 bases and J by 3 bases, with 8 bases left in between. The CDR3, as DNA: TGTGCCAGCAGCGGCGCAGGCTACGAGCAGTACTTC. Protein sequence: CASSGAGYEQYF.

The chain links TRBV4-1 to TRBJ1-2; tentatively, D is TRBD1 (6 bases). V lost 0 bases, J lost 2 bases, and 13 bases lay in between. The CDR3 runs to 16 residues. CDR1 is MGHRA, CDR2 YSYEKL, per germline. The CDR3 protein is CASSQEAGARNYGYTF. The CDR3, as DNA: TGCGCCAGCAGCCAAGAGGCAGGGGCGCGGAACTATGGCTACACCTTC.

The chain carries TRBV28 and TRBJ1-3, with 7 bases identical to TRBD1. Per the germline V gene, CDR1 is MDHEN and CDR2 is SYDVKM. CDR3 length equals 16 residues. Losses at the gene ends were 5 bases for V and 0 bases for J; bases not matched to a gene: 7. The CDR3 here is CASSRTGTVSGNTIYF. The CDR3 DNA sequence: TGTGCCAGCAGTCGCACCGGGACAGTCTCTGGAAACACCATATATTTT.

The chain combines TRBV30 with TRBJ2-5, with unresolved D. From germline, CDR1 is GTSNPN and CDR2 SVGIG (reference sequence). The CDR3 consists of 12 residues. Trimming shortened V by 0 bases and J by 3 bases, and 5 bases separated the two germline ends. The DNA for the CDR3 is TGTGCCTGGAGTGTGTTCGAAGAGACCCAGTACTTC. It is translated as CAWSVFEETQYF. Looking up the rest from reference TRBV30 and TRBJ2-5 gives the full variable domain: SQTIHQWPATLVQPVGSPLSLECTVEGTSNPNLYWYRQAAGRGLQLLFYSVGIGQISSEVPQNLSASRPQDRQFILSSKKLLLSDSGFYLCAWSVFEETQYFGPGTRLLVL.

The chain employs TRBV14 and TRBJ2-1; 11 bases line up with TRBD2. The CDR3 loop spans 18 amino acids. Germline-derived CDR1 and CDR2 are SGHDN and FVKESK. With 0 bases clipped from V and 3 bases from J, the junction kept 7 bases outside the gene matches. As DNA, the CDR3 is TGTGCCAGCAGCCAAGATGTAAGGGGGACTAGCGGCTACAATGAGCAGTTCTTC. This gives the protein CASSQDVRGTSGYNEQFF.

The CDR3, as DNA: TGTGCCAGCAAGGCGGGTAGCGGGAGGTCGGGCGGAACCGGGGAGCTGTTTTTT. Its protein is CASKAGSGRSGGTGELFF. J is TRBJ2-2 and V is TRBV9; 10 positions match TRBD2. Trimming at V came to 6 bases and at J to 5 bases, leaving 16 bases not matched to a gene. The germline gives CDR1 SGDLS, CDR2 YYNGEE. CDR3 length: 18 amino acids. Filled out from reference TRBV9 and TRBJ2-2, the complete variable domain reads DSGVTQTPKHLITATGQRVTLRCSPRSGDLSVYWYQQSLDQGLQFLIQYYNGEERAKGNILERFSAQQFPDLHSELNLSSLELGDSALYFCASKAGSGRSGGTGELFFGEGSRLTVL.

This clone appeared a single time. The chain joins TRBV9 to TRBJ2-1, with 7 bases identical to TRBD2. Germline assignment: CDR1 SGDLS and CDR2 YYNGEE. CDR3 length: 15 residues. The junction had 5 bases not matched to a gene; V was cut back by 3 bases and J by 2 bases. CDR3 amino acids: CASSAGGDPYNEQFF. CDR3 bases: TGTGCCAGCAGCGCGGGAGGCGACCCCTACAATGAGCAGTTCTTC. Supplemented by reference TRBV9 and TRBJ2-1, the full variable domain reads DSGVTQTPKHLITATGQRVTLRCSPRSGDLSVYWYQQSLDQGLQFLIQYYNGEERAKGNILERFSAQQFPDLHSELNLSSLELGDSALYFCASSAGGDPYNEQFFGPGTRLTVL.

The sample holds one count of this clone. This chain connects TRBV25-1 to TRBJ1-5; possible D gene TRBD1, 6 bases. This CDR3 has 14 amino acids. V shed 5 bases and J shed 0 bases, with 8 bases lying between them. The germline V gene encodes CDR1 MGHDK and CDR2 SYGVNS. The CDR3 DNA reads TGTGCCAGCAGTCACAGGGATAGCAATCAGCCCCAGCATTTT. Residues: CASSHRDSNQPQHF.